What follows are 19 T cell receptor beta chains derived from one specimen sequenced in a study of regulatory T cells in long-lasting Graves disease. Noted time point: persistent/refractory GD, antithyroid drugs over 5 years with positive TRAb. PBMCs provided the RNA from which the TCR library was made. Combining iRepertoire HTBI primers with Arm-PCR of CDR3 regions, the authors built TCR beta libraries. From the multiplex PCR reads, TCRdb called clonotypes with MiXCR, one entry per CDR3 protein. The table includes about 470,000 distinct CDR3 sequences, around 21% detected once. The input for sequencing was peripheral blood mononuclear cells (PBMCs), taken when the disease was refractory, from a patient treated with antithyroid drugs. These TCRs come from a female donor with Graves disease.

In its sample, this clonotype was seen a few times. Just one base apart from a much larger clone, this may be a read error. In DNA form, the CDR3 reads TGTGCCAGCAGTCTCGGGCAGTCACTTCAGCCCCAGCATTTT. This translates into CASSLGQSLQPQHF. The chain employs TRBV12-3 or TRBV12-4 and TRBJ1-5, with unresolved D. Trimming took off 5 bases at V and 6 bases at J, with 14 bases between the two ends. The length of the CDR3 is 14 residues.

This chain links TRBV25-1 with TRBJ2-7; TRBD1 or TRBD2 may be the D gene (5 bases each). Between the trimmed V and J ends, which lost 0 bases and 3 bases, there was a span of 30 bases. This CDR3 has 21 amino acids. In germline, CDR1 is MGHDK, CDR2 SYGVNS. The chain's CDR3 is CASSEYHVLPRQRGLGYEQYF. The DNA for the CDR3 is TGTGCCAGCAGTGAATATCACGTCCTCCCACGACAGAGAGGGCTAGGCTACGAGCAGTACTTC.

This clonotype was seen at least ten times. The chain joins TRBV19 to TRBJ1-1; D ambiguous. The CDR3 totals 14 residues. Looked up from germline, CDR1 is LNHDA and CDR2 is SQIVND (reference sequence). Trimming cost V 3 bases and J 2 bases, with 10 bases left between them. The CDR3 nucleotides read TGTGCCAGTAGTATCCCAAACCTCAACACTGAAGCTTTCTTT. Amino acids: CASSIPNLNTEAFF.

There are many counts of this clonotype. V gene TRBV7-6 combines with J gene TRBJ2-7; D unresolved. CDR1 and CDR2 (germline): SGHVS, FNYEAQ. The V end lost 2 bases, the J end lost 0 bases, and 11 bases lay between the germline ends. This CDR3 spans 15 amino acids. The CDR3 bases are TGTGCCAGCAGCTTATACACAATTAGCTCCTACGAGCAGTACTTC. The encoded protein is CASSLYTISSYEQYF.

There are many counts of this clonotype. The chain combines TRBV6-1 with TRBJ1-2; no reliable D call. Germline V gives CDR1 MNHNS, CDR2 SASEGT. V was cut by 2 bases and J by 4 bases, with 14 bases left in between. CDR3 size: 15 residues. The chain's CDR3 is CASSEPEAWRYGYTF. CDR3 coding DNA: TGTGCCAGCAGTGAACCCGAGGCCTGGCGCTATGGCTACACCTTC.

At least ten counts were recorded for this clonotype. This chain links TRBV2 with TRBJ1-1; tentatively, D is TRBD1 (5 bases). This CDR3 region has 14 residues. Germline CDR1 and CDR2: SNHLY and FYNNEI. Trimming pared 3 bases from V and 2 bases from J, leaving 10 bases between. Here the CDR3 DNA reads TGTGCCAGCAGTGACAGGGTATCCAACACTGAAGCTTTCTTT. Its translation: CASSDRVSNTEAFF.

The chain combines TRBV7-3 with TRBJ2-5; D uncertain. The CDR3 runs 15 residues. Germline V gene sequence: CDR1 SGHTA, CDR2 FQGTGA. The germline V and J ends were trimmed by 9 bases and 2 bases, with 19 bases remaining between them. CDR3 region: CASSIWSDGQETQYF. CDR3 nucleotides: TGTGCCAGTAGTATATGGTCGGATGGGCAAGAGACCCAGTACTTC.

This sequence joins TRBV20-1 and TRBJ1-2; weak D call: TRBD1 (5 bases). Germline V gene lookup returns CDR1 DFQATT and CDR2 SNEGSKA (reference sequence). CDR3 length: 14 amino acids. Trimming left V 5 bases short and J 8 bases short, with 21 bases between. CDR3 nucleotides: TGCAGTGCTCCCCGAGACGTAACGGGACGAGGCTACACCTTC. This encodes CSAPRDVTGRGYTF.

This clonotype appeared many times. V gene TRBV12-3 or TRBV12-4 combines with J gene TRBJ1-1, with D possibly TRBD1 on 6 matching bases. V gave up 8 bases and J gave up 1 base, with 14 bases separating them. This CDR3 has 14 amino acids. The CDR3: CASCPTGPNTEAFF. CDR3 bases: TGTGCCAGCTGCCCGACAGGTCCGAACACTGAAGCTTTCTTT.

This clonotype was detected many times. J is TRBJ2-7 and V is TRBV28; D possibly uses TRBD1 or TRBD2 (6 bases each). Trimming left V 2 bases short and J 1 base short, with 12 bases between. The CDR3 covers 15 residues. Germline values: CDR1 MDHEN, CDR2 SYDVKM. CDR3 DNA: TGTGCCAGCAGTTTACCCCGAGGGGGGTCCTACGAGCAGTACTTC. Protein: CASSLPRGGSYEQYF. Drawing the rest from reference TRBV28 and TRBJ2-7, the complete variable domain is DVKVTQSSRYLVKRTGEKVFLECVQDMDHENMFWYRQDPGLGLRLIYFSYDVKMKEKGDIPEGYSVSREKKERFSLILESASTNQTSMYLCASSLPRGGSYEQYFGPGTRLTVT.

Only a few counts were recorded for this clonotype. V and J are TRBV18 and TRBJ1-1; no clear D gene. Trimming stripped 4 bases from V and 11 bases from J, with 20 bases between. The CDR3 spans 14 residues. Germline V gives CDR1 KGHSH, CDR2 LQKENI. The CDR3 DNA is TGTGCCAGCTCACAAAATGCTGTGGTTGGGGATGCTTTCTTT. Encoded protein: CASSQNAVVGDAFF.

The chain recombines TRBV20-1 with TRBJ1-4, with D maybe TRBD1 (6 bases). The CDR3 runs 11 residues. The germline CDR1 and CDR2 sequences are DFQATT and SNEGSKA (reference sequence). V gave up 4 bases and J gave up 13 bases, with 13 bases separating them. The CDR3 loop is CSATGTRGLFF. CDR3 nucleotides: TGCAGTGCTACCGGGACACGAGGACTGTTTTTT.

This clonotype has only a few counts. CDR3 loop: CSVEIGYGYTF. In nucleotides, the CDR3 is TGCAGCGTTGAAATCGGCTATGGCTACACCTTC. This chain connects TRBV29-1 to TRBJ1-2; D remains unclear. From germline, CDR1 is SQVTM and CDR2 ANQGSEA. V was cut by 2 bases and J by 4 bases, with 5 bases left in between. This CDR3 region has 11 residues. Full variable domain (rest looked up from reference TRBV29-1 and TRBJ1-2): SAVISQKPSRDICQRGTSLTIQCQVDSQVTMMFWYRQQPGQSLTLIATANQGSEATYESGFVIDKFPISRPNLTFSTLTVSNMSPEDSSIYLCSVEIGYGYTFGSGTRLTVV.

On this clonotype: A read error may be the cause here, since a much bigger clone is one base away. The chain is built from TRBV5-1 and TRBJ2-7, with D perhaps matching TRBD1 or TRBD2 (6 bases each). With 0 bases removed from V and 3 bases from J, the gap between germline ends came to 13 bases. Germline CDR1 is SGHRS and CDR2 is YFSETQ. The CDR3 loop spans 15 amino acids. CDR3 residues: CASSLGPGAGYEQYF. The CDR3 bases are TGCGCCAGCAGCTTGGGTCCGGGGGCGGGCTACGAGCAGTACTTC.

This clonotype was counted many times. The genes are TRBV11-2 and TRBJ2-7, with D possibly being TRBD1 (8 bases). The CDR3 is 14 amino acids. Germline V gene data show CDR1 as SGHAT and CDR2 as FQNNGV. Trimming shortened V by 2 bases and J by 7 bases, and 15 bases separated the two germline ends. In nucleotides, the CDR3 is TGTGCCAGCAGCTTATTCACAGGGGGGGATGAGCAGTACTTC. This encodes CASSLFTGGDEQYF.

This clonotype was observed a handful of times. The gene calls are TRBV20-1 and TRBJ1-2; 11 bases line up with TRBD1. Per the germline V gene, CDR1 is DFQATT and CDR2 is SNEGSKA (reference sequence). The CDR3 consists of 16 residues. V shed 2 bases and J 5 bases; nucleotides not matched to a gene: 10. In DNA form, the CDR3 reads TGCAGTGCTAGATTTCCGGGACAGGGGGTAAAGTATGGCTACACCTTC. Translated: CSARFPGQGVKYGYTF.

The chain employs TRBV28 and TRBJ2-2; TRBD1 agrees at 7 bases. The CDR3 covers 15 residues. Germline CDR1 is MDHEN and CDR2 is SYDVKM. With 6 bases clipped from V and 5 bases from J, the junction kept 9 bases outside the gene matches. This chain's CDR3 is CASRIDRVGTGELFF. DNA of the CDR3: TGTGCCAGCAGAATAGACAGGGTGGGGACCGGGGAGCTGTTTTTT.

This clonotype was picked up many times. The chain combines TRBV10-2 with TRBJ2-7; D call uncertain. Germline CDR1 WSHSY, CDR2 SAAADI. The CDR3 length is 13 residues. V was cut by 3 bases and J by 7 bases, with 13 bases left in between. DNA for the CDR3: TGCGCCAGCAGTGAATTTGTGCTCTCGGAGCAGTACTTC. It is translated as CASSEFVLSEQYF.

This clonotype was seen only a few times. A much larger clonotype is one base distant, so this may be a read error. The CDR3 spells CSARPGGPNTRELFF. The CDR3 coding sequence is TGCAGTGCTAGACCGGGGGGACCGAACACCAGGGAGCTGTTTTTT. The V gene is TRBV20-1, the J gene TRBJ2-2; TRBD2 aligns across 7 bases. The germline gives CDR1 DFQATT, CDR2 SNEGSKA (reference sequence). The CDR3 is made up of 15 amino acids.